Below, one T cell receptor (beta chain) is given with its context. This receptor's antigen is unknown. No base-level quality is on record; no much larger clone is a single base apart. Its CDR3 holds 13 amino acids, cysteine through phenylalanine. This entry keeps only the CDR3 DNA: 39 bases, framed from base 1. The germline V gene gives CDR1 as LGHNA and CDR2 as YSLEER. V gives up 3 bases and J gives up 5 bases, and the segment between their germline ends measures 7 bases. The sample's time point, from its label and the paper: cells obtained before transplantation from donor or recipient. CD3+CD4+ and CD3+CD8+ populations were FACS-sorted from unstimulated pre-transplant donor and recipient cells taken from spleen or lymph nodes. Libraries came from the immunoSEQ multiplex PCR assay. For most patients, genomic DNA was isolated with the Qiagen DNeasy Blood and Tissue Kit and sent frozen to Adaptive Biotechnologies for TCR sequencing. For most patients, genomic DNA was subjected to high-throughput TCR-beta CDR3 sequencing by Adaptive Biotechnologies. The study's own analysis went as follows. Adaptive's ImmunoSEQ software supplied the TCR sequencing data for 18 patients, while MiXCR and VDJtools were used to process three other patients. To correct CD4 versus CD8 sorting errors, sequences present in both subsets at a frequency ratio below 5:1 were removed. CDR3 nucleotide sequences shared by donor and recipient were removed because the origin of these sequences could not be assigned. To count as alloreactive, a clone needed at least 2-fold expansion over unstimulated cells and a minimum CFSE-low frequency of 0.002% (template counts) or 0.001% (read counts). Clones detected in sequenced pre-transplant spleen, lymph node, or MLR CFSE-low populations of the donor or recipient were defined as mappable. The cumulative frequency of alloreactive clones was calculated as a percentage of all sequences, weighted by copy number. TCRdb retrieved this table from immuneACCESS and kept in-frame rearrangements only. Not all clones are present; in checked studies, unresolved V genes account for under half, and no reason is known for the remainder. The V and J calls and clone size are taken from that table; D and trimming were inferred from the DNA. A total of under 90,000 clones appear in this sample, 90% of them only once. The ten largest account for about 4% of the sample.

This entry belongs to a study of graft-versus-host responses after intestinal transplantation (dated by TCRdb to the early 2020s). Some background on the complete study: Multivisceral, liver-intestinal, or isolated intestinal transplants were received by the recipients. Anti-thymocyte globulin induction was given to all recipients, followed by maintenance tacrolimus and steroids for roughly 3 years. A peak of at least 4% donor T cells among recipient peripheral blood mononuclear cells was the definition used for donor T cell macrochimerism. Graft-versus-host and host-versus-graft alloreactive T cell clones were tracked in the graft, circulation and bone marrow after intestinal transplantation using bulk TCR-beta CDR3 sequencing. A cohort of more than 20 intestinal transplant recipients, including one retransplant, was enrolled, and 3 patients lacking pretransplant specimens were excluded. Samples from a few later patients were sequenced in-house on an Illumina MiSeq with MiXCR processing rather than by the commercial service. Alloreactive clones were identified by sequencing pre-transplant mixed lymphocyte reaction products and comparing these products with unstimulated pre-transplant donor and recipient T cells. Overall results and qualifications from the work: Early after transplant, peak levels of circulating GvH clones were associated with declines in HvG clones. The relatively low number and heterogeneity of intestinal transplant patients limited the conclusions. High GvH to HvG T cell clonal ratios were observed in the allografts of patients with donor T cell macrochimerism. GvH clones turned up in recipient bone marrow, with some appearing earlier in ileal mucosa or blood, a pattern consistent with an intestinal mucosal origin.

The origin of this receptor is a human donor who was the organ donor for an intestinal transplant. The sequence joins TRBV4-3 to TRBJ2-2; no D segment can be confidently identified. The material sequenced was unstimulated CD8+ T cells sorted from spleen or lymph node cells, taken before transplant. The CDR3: CASSQVETGELFF. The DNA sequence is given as TGCGCCAGCAGCCAGGTCGAGACCGGGGAGCTGTTTTTT.